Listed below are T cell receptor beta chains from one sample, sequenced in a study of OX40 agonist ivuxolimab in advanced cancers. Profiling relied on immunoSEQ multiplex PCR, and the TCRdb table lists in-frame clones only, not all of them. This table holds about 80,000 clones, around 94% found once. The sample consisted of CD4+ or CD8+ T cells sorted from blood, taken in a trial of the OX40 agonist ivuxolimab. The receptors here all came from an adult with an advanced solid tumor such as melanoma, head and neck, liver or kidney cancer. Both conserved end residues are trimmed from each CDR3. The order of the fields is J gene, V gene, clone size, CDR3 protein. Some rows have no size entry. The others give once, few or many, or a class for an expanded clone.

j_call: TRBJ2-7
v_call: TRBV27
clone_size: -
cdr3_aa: ASSFGTGGFYEQY

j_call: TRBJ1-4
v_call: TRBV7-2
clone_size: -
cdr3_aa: ASSLLQGINEKLF

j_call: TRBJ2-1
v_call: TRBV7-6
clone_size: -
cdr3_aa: ASRFGAGDVYNEQF

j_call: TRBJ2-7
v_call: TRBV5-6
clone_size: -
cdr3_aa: ASSSGPGYEQY

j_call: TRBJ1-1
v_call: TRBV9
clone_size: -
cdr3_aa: ASSPREVTEAF

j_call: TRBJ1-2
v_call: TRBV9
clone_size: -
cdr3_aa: ASSADGATGGVIYGYT

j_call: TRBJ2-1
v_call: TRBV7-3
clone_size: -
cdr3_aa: ASSLAGSSYNEQF

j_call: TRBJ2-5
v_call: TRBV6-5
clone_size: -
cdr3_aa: ASSYSQGSIETQY

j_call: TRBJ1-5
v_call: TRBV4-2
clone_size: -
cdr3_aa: ASSLRDRINQPQH

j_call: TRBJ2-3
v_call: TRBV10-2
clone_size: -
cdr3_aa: ASSESRLAGADTQY

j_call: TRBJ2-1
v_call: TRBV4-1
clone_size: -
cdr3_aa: ASSQVLTGAVSSYNEQF

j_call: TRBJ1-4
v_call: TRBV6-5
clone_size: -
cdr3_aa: ASSSNLEKLF

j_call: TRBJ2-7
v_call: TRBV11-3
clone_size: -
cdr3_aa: ASSLPLAGVPYEQY

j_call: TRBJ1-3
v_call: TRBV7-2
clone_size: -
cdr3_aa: ASSLDWWTFSGNTIY

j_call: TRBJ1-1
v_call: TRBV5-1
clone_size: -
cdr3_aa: ASSPPGTGVFSTEAF

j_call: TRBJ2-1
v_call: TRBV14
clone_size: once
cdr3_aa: ASSQRSGSNYNEQF

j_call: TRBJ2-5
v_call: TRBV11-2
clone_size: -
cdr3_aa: ASSNQWETQY

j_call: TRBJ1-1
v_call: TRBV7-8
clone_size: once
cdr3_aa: ASIWEGSTEAF

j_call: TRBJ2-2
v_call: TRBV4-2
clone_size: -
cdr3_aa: ASSPGIGSGELF

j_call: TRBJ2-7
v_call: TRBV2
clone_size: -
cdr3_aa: ASSDFGNLEQY

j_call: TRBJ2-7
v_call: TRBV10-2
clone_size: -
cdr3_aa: ASSARAMSREGVYEQY

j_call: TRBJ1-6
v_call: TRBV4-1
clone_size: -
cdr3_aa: ASSQVTPGRSPLH